The source of this T cell receptor (beta chain) is a study of blood T cells in healthy people across ages. Study context: Per every two T cells, about one barcoded beta molecule was captured by template switching. General study results and limits: Nothing was known about donor CMV status, and this possibly confounded expanded clonotype changes.

Healthy Caucasian individuals from Russia aged 6 to 90 were enrolled as donors. This clonotype came up a few times. Its antigen is unidentified. Per the germline V gene, CDR1 is ENHRY and CDR2 is SYGVKD. Trimming removed 6 bases at V and 3 bases at J, with 15 bases between. The CDR3 sequence is 14 residues long. Together with a sample-barcoded 5' primer, a J-beta primer mix was included in a second PCR lasting about 7 to 11 cycles. Every molecule of cDNA carried a tag from a template-switch adaptor with 12 random nucleotides. Each CDR3 protein gets one entry after TCRdb re-called the 5' RACE reads with MiXCR. The sample lists about 970,000 distinct CDR3 sequences, roughly 51% occurring once.

Sequenced material: blood. This chain uses TRBV10-3 with TRBJ2-7, with TRBD2 as a possible D gene (6 bases). The sequence was collected from a woman aged 55 to 70 in good health. This CDR3 is CAIRRDFEVYEQYF. CDR3 sequence (DNA): TGTGCCATCAGGCGGGACTTCGAGGTCTACGAGCAGTACTTC.